This T cell receptor beta chain was retrieved from a study of T-cell reconstitution after alpha-beta-depleted transplantation in children. The CDR3 loop spans 11 amino acids. Germline assignment: CDR1 PRHDT and CDR2 FYEKMQ (reference sequence). The V end was cut by 5 bases, the J end by 6 bases, with 4 bases between. Researchers prepared the TCRbeta library using unique molecular identifiers, the study reports. TCRdb passed the PCR reads through MiXCR, listing each CDR3 protein once. The sample has about 58,000 distinct CDR3 sequences, around 40% seen once. This clonotype occurred once. Its antigen is undetermined. Study-wide points: Some patients owed their high day-60 TCRbeta diversity to surviving recipient T cells and thymic progenitors. Approximately two months post-transplant, alpha-beta T cells reportedly originated from several hundred expanded graft clones. T-cell numbers and diversity, one year after transplant, stemmed largely from T cells that were newly produced.

The receptor's source is a male patient younger than 18 who had a stem cell transplant for acute lymphoblastic leukemia, so the T cells may come from the graft donor. This sample comprised PBMCs, mostly from graft donor cells, obtained 360 days after TCRalphabeta/CD19-depleted stem cell transplant. The chain employs TRBV13 and TRBJ2-2; D gene uncertain. Here the CDR3 DNA reads TGTGCCAGCAGCACACCCGGGGAGCTGTTTTTT. Its translation is CASSTPGELFF.